These 32 T cell receptor beta chains were all obtained from the same sample, sequenced in a study of cytomegalovirus exposure and HLA in healthy donors. The PCR employed 60 Vbeta primers together with 13 Jbeta primers. Here immunoSEQ multiplex PCR was the method, and the copy in TCRdb shows in-frame clones only, minus some. There are approximately 120,000 clones in the sample; 74% occur only once, and just over 2% lies in the top ten. The source material was PBMCs. The source of these receptors is a human donor in good health.

This clone was detected once. The chain links TRBV2 to TRBJ2-7; TRBD1 might be the D (5 bases). From germline, CDR1 is SNHLY and CDR2 FYNNEI. V dropped 1 base and J dropped 0 bases, with 10 bases sitting between them. The CDR3 covers 15 residues. The CDR3 DNA sequence: TGTGCCAGCAGTGAAGAACACAGGTACTCCTACGAGCAGTACTTC. Translation gives CASSEEHRYSYEQYF.

This rearrangement joins TRBV11-2 to TRBJ1-1; D perhaps matches TRBD1 (6 bases). CDR3 length equals 16 residues. The germline CDR1 and CDR2 sequences are SGHAT and FQNNGV. Trimming removed 5 bases at V and 2 bases at J, with 18 bases between. As DNA, the CDR3 is TGTGCCAGCAGCCGAGGAGTCGGACAGCTAAACACTGAAGCTTTCTTT. It codes for CASSRGVGQLNTEAFF.

The genes are TRBV5-6 and TRBJ2-3; 10 positions agree with TRBD2. CDR3 size: 16 residues. CDR1 SGHDT and CDR2 YYEEEE come from the germline V gene. J was trimmed by 1 base and V by 4 bases; bases with no gene match: 6. DNA for the CDR3: TGTGCCAGCAGCACCTCCCTAGCGGGAGGCACAGATACGCAGTATTTT. Protein: CASSTSLAGGTDTQYF.

J is TRBJ1-5 and V is TRBV7-2, with a weak D call TRBD1 (6 bases). Germline CDR1 reads SGHTA; CDR2 reads FQGNSA. V shed 5 bases and J shed 1 base, with 12 bases lying between them. This CDR3 is 15 amino acids long. The CDR3 loop reads CASSLSTGSNQPQHF. In DNA form, the CDR3 reads TGTGCCAGCAGCCTTTCAACAGGGAGCAATCAGCCCCAGCATTTT.

J is TRBJ2-1 and V is TRBV29-1; a possible D gene is TRBD2 (5 bases). Trimming left V 0 bases short and J 7 bases short, with 16 bases between. The CDR3 runs to 15 residues. Germline assignment: CDR1 SQVTM and CDR2 ANQGSEA. The CDR3 nucleotides read TGCAGCGTTGAAGATCGGGGAAAGGGTAAGAATGAGCAGTTCTTC. This gives the protein CSVEDRGKGKNEQFF.

V and J are TRBV4-3 and TRBJ1-2; D call uncertain. Germline V gene data show CDR1 as LGHNA and CDR2 as YSLEER. Trimming left V 0 bases short and J 0 bases short, with 11 bases between. The CDR3 extends over 16 amino acids. The CDR3 reads CASSQESQETNYGYTF. The CDR3 DNA is TGCGCCAGCAGCCAAGAGTCACAAGAAACTAACTATGGCTACACCTTC.

J is TRBJ1-1 and V is TRBV6-5, with TRBD1 as a possible D gene (6 bases). The V gene's germline CDR1 is MNHEY and CDR2 SVGAGI. The V gene lost 5 bases and the J gene lost 0 bases, with 10 bases spanning the gap. There are 14 residues in the CDR3. DNA of the CDR3: TGTGCCAGCAGTAAGGACAGTTTGAACACTGAAGCTTTCTTT. It codes for CASSKDSLNTEAFF.

The gene calls are TRBV29-1 and TRBJ2-7; D call uncertain. Looked up from germline, CDR1 is SQVTM and CDR2 is ANQGSEA. The CDR3 covers 11 residues. The V and J ends lost 3 bases and 4 bases respectively, with 7 bases between them. The chain's CDR3 is CSVEFNYEQYF. CDR3 DNA sequence: TGCAGCGTTGAGTTTAATTACGAGCAGTACTTC.

This chain uses TRBV28 with TRBJ1-1; TRBD1 might be the D (6 bases). Deletions cut 6 bases from V and 1 base from J, with 18 bases between. Looked up from germline, CDR1 is MDHEN and CDR2 is SYDVKM. CDR3 size: 16 residues. The CDR3 reads CASSETGRGPNTEAFF. The CDR3 DNA sequence: TGTGCCAGCAGCGAGACAGGACGGGGTCCGAACACTGAAGCTTTCTTT.

The genes are TRBV9 and TRBJ1-4, with a weak D call TRBD1 (5 bases). The CDR3 sequence is 16 residues long. With 4 bases removed from V and 2 bases from J, the gap between germline ends came to 15 bases. CDR1 is SGDLS, CDR2 YYNGEE, per germline. CDR3 bases: TGTGCCAGCAGCCCACAAGGGCGGGACACTAATGAAAAACTGTTTTTT. Residues: CASSPQGRDTNEKLFF. The complete variable domain, with remaining parts taken from reference TRBV9 and TRBJ1-4, reads DSGVTQTPKHLITATGQRVTLRCSPRSGDLSVYWYQQSLDQGLQFLIQYYNGEERAKGNILERFSAQQFPDLHSELNLSSLELGDSALYFCASSPQGRDTNEKLFFGSGTQLSVL.

The chain combines TRBV29-1 with TRBJ1-2; 11 positions match TRBD1. The germline V gene encodes CDR1 SQVTM and CDR2 ANQGSEA. The trim removed 1 base at V and 4 bases at J, leaving 8 bases unmatched. The CDR3 loop spans 16 amino acids. CDR3 nucleotide sequence: TGCAGCGTTGAAGGAATTAGGACAGGGGGCGGCTATGGCTACACCTTC. Residues: CSVEGIRTGGGYGYTF. Looking up the rest from reference TRBV29-1 and TRBJ1-2 gives the full variable domain: SAVISQKPSRDICQRGTSLTIQCQVDSQVTMMFWYRQQPGQSLTLIATANQGSEATYESGFVIDKFPISRPNLTFSTLTVSNMSPEDSSIYLCSVEGIRTGGGYGYTFGSGTRLTVV.

The chain's CDR3 is CASSQLAGGQNEQFF. The CDR3 coding sequence is TGTGCCAGCAGCCAACTAGCGGGAGGGCAGAATGAGCAGTTCTTC. This chain uses TRBV9 with TRBJ2-1; 13 bases line up with TRBD2. CDR1 is SGDLS and CDR2 is YYNGEE in the germline V gene. The CDR3 consists of 15 residues. Trimming cost V 4 bases and J 7 bases; bases outside gene matches: 5.

The chain uses TRBV7-9 and TRBJ2-1, with 10 nucleotides matching TRBD2. The J segment lost 10 bases and the V segment lost 5 bases, leaving 11 bases of the junction unmatched. The CDR3 has 15 amino acids. Germline CDR1 is SEHNR and CDR2 is FQNEAQ (reference sequence). CDR3 loop: CASSHGTSARREQFF. In DNA form, the CDR3 reads TGTGCCAGCAGCCACGGGACTAGCGCTCGGCGGGAGCAGTTCTTC.

The chain recombines TRBV5-1 with TRBJ2-3; 7 bases fit TRBD1. The length of the CDR3 is 17 residues. V dropped 0 bases and J dropped 2; count of bases not matched to a gene: 9. CDR1 and CDR2 from the germline V gene are SGHRS and YFSETQ. The chain's CDR3 is CASSLGGKQGNTDTQYF. CDR3 sequence (DNA): TGCGCCAGCAGCTTGGGTGGAAAACAGGGGAACACAGATACGCAGTATTTT. The full variable domain, completed using reference TRBV5-1 and TRBJ2-3, is KAGVTQTPRYLIKTRGQQVTLSCSPISGHRSVSWYQQTPGQGLQFLFEYFSETQRNKGNFPGRFSGRQFSNSRSEMNVSTLELGDSALYLCASSLGGKQGNTDTQYFGPGTRLTVL.

There are a few counts of this clone. The chain is built from TRBV4-3 and TRBJ2-1; TRBD2 matches 9 bases. Germline loops: CDR1 LGHNA, CDR2 YSLEER. The CDR3 is 17 amino acids. Trimming removed 1 base from V and 10 bases from J; junction bases left unmatched: 14. The CDR3 DNA follows: TGCGCCAGCAGCCAAGTCTTGCGGGGGGGCCTTAATAGCGAGCAGTTCTTC. Translating gives CASSQVLRGGLNSEQFF.

The table lists this clone with a few counts. The rearrangement links TRBV5-1 to TRBJ2-5; TRBD2 agrees at 11 bases. V dropped 4 bases and J dropped 1; count of bases not matched to a gene: 3. CDR1 is SGHRS, CDR2 YFSETQ, per germline. The CDR3 runs to 15 residues. CDR3: CASSRGTSGQETQYF. Written as DNA, the CDR3 is TGCGCCAGCAGCCGCGGGACTAGCGGCCAAGAGACCCAGTACTTC.

The chain links TRBV7-2 to TRBJ2-2; D perhaps matches TRBD2 (5 bases). The CDR3 runs 16 residues. The V gene lost 6 bases and the J gene lost 5 bases, with 19 bases spanning the gap. Germline CDR1 and CDR2: SGHTA and FQGNSA. DNA for the CDR3: TGTGCCAGCAGTTACCATTCCCCCGGGGTAACCGGGGAGCTGTTTTTT. This encodes CASSYHSPGVTGELFF.

The chain combines TRBV6-1 with TRBJ2-2; 7 bases line up with TRBD1. From germline, CDR1 is MNHNS and CDR2 SASEGT. The CDR3 totals 15 residues. Losses at the gene ends were 8 bases for V and 4 bases for J; bases not matched to a gene: 10. Written as DNA, the CDR3 is TGTGCCAGCGAACAGGGGAGCATTGCCACCGGGGAGCTGTTTTTT. This codes for CASEQGSIATGELFF.

The chain uses TRBV5-1 and TRBJ1-1, with D perhaps matching TRBD1 (5 bases). Trimming removed 4 bases at V and 5 bases at J, with 15 bases between. The CDR3 has 14 amino acids. Germline V lookup: CDR1 SGHRS, CDR2 YFSETQ. The CDR3 DNA sequence: TGCGCCAGCAGCGTGCTGCAGGGCCCGACTGAAGCTTTCTTT. Amino acids: CASSVLQGPTEAFF.

CDR3 bases: TGTGCCAGCAGGGCTTGGCGGTTGAACACCGGGGAGCTGTTTTTT. Translated: CASRAWRLNTGELFF. The chain couples TRBV7-9 to TRBJ2-2; no firm D call. Trimming took 6 bases from V and 1 from J, leaving 12 bases between them. This CDR3 region has 15 residues. Germline loops: CDR1 SEHNR, CDR2 FQNEAQ (reference sequence).

The chain employs TRBV25-1 and TRBJ1-2; no clear D. This CDR3 spans 13 amino acids. Germline-derived CDR1 and CDR2 are MGHDK and SYGVNS. V shed 9 bases and J shed 8 bases, with 19 bases lying between them. For the CDR3, the DNA is TGTGCCAGTAGCAAGACCGAAACTATCGGCTACACCTTC. This encodes CASSKTETIGYTF.

This clone has just one count. This sequence joins TRBV7-6 and TRBJ1-5; no definite D call. Trimming cost V 3 bases and J 4 bases, with 7 bases left between them. The CDR3 totals 13 residues. Germline loops: CDR1 SGHVS, CDR2 FNYEAQ. CDR3 DNA: TGTGCCAGCAGCTTGGGCCGTAATCAGCCCCAGCATTTT. As protein: CASSLGRNQPQHF.

V gene TRBV28 combines with J gene TRBJ2-5, with TRBD1 matching 8 bases. CDR3 length: 15 amino acids. J lost 7 bases, V lost 2 bases, and 9 bases had no gene match. Per the germline V gene, CDR1 is MDHEN and CDR2 is SYDVKM. CDR3 in amino acids: CASSLGGTGFLTQYF. The CDR3 nucleotides read TGTGCCAGCAGTTTAGGCGGGACAGGTTTTTTGACCCAGTACTTC.

This clone was counted many times. The V call is TRBV30, the J call TRBJ1-1; D gene uncertain. Germline CDR1 GTSNPN, CDR2 SVGIG (reference sequence). Trimming left V 1 base short and J 5 bases short, with 5 bases between. CDR3 size: 11 residues. CDR3 DNA sequence: TGTGCCTGGAGTGCCCTGACTGAAGCTTTCTTT. Its translation: CAWSALTEAFF.

This rearrangement joins TRBV14 to TRBJ1-1; TRBD1 matches at 7 bases. Germline V CDR1 and CDR2: SGHDN, FVKESK. V shed 5 bases, J shed 6 bases, and the junction held 9 bases outside the gene matches. There are 14 residues in the CDR3. CDR3 DNA: TGTGCCAGCAGCGTACGACAGGGACCGGCTGAAGCTTTCTTT. Residues: CASSVRQGPAEAFF. Variable domain in full (rest from reference TRBV14 and TRBJ1-1): EAGVTQFPSHSVIEKGQTVTLRCDPISGHDNLYWYRRVMGKEIKFLLHFVKESKQDESGMPNNRFLAERTGGTYSTLKVQPAELEDSGVYFCASSVRQGPAEAFFGQGTRLTVV.

The rearrangement uses TRBV7-9 and TRBJ1-5; the D gene is possibly TRBD1 (6 bases). Germline assignment: CDR1 SEHNR and CDR2 FQNEAQ (reference sequence). The germline V and J ends were trimmed by 1 base and 8 bases, with 15 bases remaining between them. This CDR3 comprises 15 residues. As DNA, the CDR3 is TGTGCCAGCAGCTTAGGGGGGGGCAGGGCCGAGCCCCAGCATTTT. It yields the protein CASSLGGGRAEPQHF.

This chain connects TRBV7-8 to TRBJ2-7; 7 bases match TRBD2. CDR3 size: 14 residues. Germline CDR1 is SGHVS and CDR2 is FQNEAQ. The V and J ends lost 5 bases and 0 bases, in that order; junction bases with no gene match: 4. CDR3 protein: CASSGTKSSYEQYF. In DNA form, the CDR3 reads TGTGCCAGCAGCGGGACTAAAAGCTCCTACGAGCAGTACTTC.

This chain uses TRBV7-2 with TRBJ2-2; the match to TRBD1 covers 7 bases. Per the germline V gene, CDR1 is SGHTA and CDR2 is FQGNSA. This CDR3 comprises 18 residues. V lost 2 bases to trimming and J lost 0 bases; unmatched junction nucleotides: 9. CDR3 DNA: TGTGCCAGCAGCTTACGGGCAGGGGGTATTTCGAACACCGGGGAGCTGTTTTTT. It is translated as CASSLRAGGISNTGELFF.

The chain links TRBV18 to TRBJ1-4, with D tentatively TRBD1 (6 bases). This CDR3 has 15 amino acids. V was shortened by 4 bases and J by 2 bases, with 11 bases between the two germline ends. CDR1 is KGHSH and CDR2 is LQKENI in the germline V gene. The CDR3 DNA reads as TGTGCCAGCTCACGTAGGACAGATACTAATGAAAAACTGTTTTTT. Protein sequence: CASSRRTDTNEKLFF.

The chain is built from TRBV5-1 and TRBJ2-7, with 7 bases matching TRBD2. The CDR3 is 14 amino acids. With 2 bases clipped from V and 4 bases from J, the junction kept 6 bases outside the gene matches. CDR1 SGHRS and CDR2 YFSETQ come from the germline V gene. The CDR3 sequence: CASSFDQRGYEQYF. Here the CDR3 DNA reads TGCGCCAGCAGCTTTGATCAGCGGGGATACGAGCAGTACTTC.

This chain joins TRBV2 and TRBJ2-2; D call uncertain. Germline lookup yields CDR1 SNHLY and CDR2 FYNNEI. The CDR3 is made up of 12 amino acids. The V gene lost 10 bases and the J gene lost 5 bases, with 11 bases spanning the gap. In nucleotides, the CDR3 is TGTGCCACCATACCTAGGACCGGGGAGCTGTTTTTT. Its protein is CATIPRTGELFF.

The chain recombines TRBV2 with TRBJ2-2; TRBD2 matches 9 bases. Germline V gene sequence: CDR1 SNHLY, CDR2 FYNNEI. The CDR3 contains 16 residues. V was pared by 1 base and J by 4 bases, with 4 bases of the junction left unmatched. In DNA, the CDR3 is TGTGCCAGCAGTGAAGGGCGGGGGGGCCGCACCGGGGAGCTGTTTTTT. Encoded protein: CASSEGRGGRTGELFF.